This TCR beta chain derives from a study of blood T cell repertoires in COVID-19. Study members were between about 18 and 95 years old and lived in about two dozen US regions. In the source study's methods: Reference gene primer amplification gave nucleated cell count estimates. Profiling relied on immunoSEQ multiplex PCR, and the TCRdb table lists in-frame clones only, not all of them. The V and J calls and clone size come from that table; D and trimming were worked out from the DNA. The table includes roughly 380,000 clones, about nine tenths detected once. The CDR3 has 14 amino acids. Germline V lookup: CDR1 SGHTA, CDR2 FQGNSA. V lost 2 bases to trimming and J lost 8 bases; unmatched junction nucleotides: 3.

Sequences were obtained from PBMCs or T cells enriched from blood (not recorded which). This clonotype was sampled from a woman aged 30 to 39 who had been exposed to COVID-19. The chain couples TRBV7-2 to TRBJ1-4; 9 nucleotides agree with TRBD1. Here the CDR3 DNA reads TGTGCCAGCAGCTTAAGACAGGGGGAGGAAAAACTGTTTTTT. Translation gives CASSLRQGEEKLFF.